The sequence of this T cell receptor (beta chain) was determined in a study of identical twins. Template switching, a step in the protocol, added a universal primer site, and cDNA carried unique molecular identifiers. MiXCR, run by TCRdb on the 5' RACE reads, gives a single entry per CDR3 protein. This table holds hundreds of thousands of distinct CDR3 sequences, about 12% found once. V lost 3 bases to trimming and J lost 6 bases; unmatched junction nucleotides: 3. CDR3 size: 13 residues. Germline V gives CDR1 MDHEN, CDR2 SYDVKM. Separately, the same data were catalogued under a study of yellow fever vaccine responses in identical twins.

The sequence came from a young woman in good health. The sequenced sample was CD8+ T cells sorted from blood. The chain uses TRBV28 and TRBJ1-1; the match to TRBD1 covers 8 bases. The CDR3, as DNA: TGTGCCAGCAGTTTGGACAGGGCTGCTGAAGCTTTCTTT. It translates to CASSLDRAAEAFF.